This T cell receptor (beta chain) appears in the sequencing data of a study of monozygotic twins with inflammatory bowel disease. Germline V lookup: CDR1 SGHRS, CDR2 YFSETQ. CDR3 length: 12 residues. In preparing each TCR library, about 3,700 ng of total RNA was used. For each CDR3 protein, TCRdb gives one entry from its re-call of the 5' RACE reads, without DNA. The sample holds roughly 160,000 distinct CDR3 sequences. V is TRBV5-1 and J is TRBJ2-2. This TCR derives from a human donor with ulcerative colitis or Crohn's disease, or a healthy co-twin of an affected twin (not recorded which). The sample consisted of blood. CDR3 loop: CASRGNTGELFF.